This TCR beta chain was recorded in a study of a mutant IDH1 vaccine in newly diagnosed glioma. Background on the study: The treated group averaged approximately 42 years old and was roughly 62% male, approximately 40% female. Most patients had radiochemotherapy with temozolomide before enrollment; others had one alone.

TCRdb keeps only in-frame clones here, not all; method: immunoSEQ multiplex PCR. Among tens of thousands of clones listed, around 90% were seen once. Indicated time point: week 35, safety follow-up. It was 300 ug of mutant IDH1 20-mer peptide that made up each vaccine dose, given with topical imiquimod. Newly diagnosed WHO grade 3 or 4 IDH1-mutant, ATRX-lost astrocytomas were identified in the donors. Note on this clone: Its antigen is unidentified.

The sample was PBMCs, taken from a glioma patient whose treatment included an IDH1 peptide vaccine. This sequence was found in a woman aged 40 to 49 with glioma.

CDR3 DNA sequence: TGTGCCAGCAGTTACCGAAAGGGCAGCAATCAGCCCCAGCATTTT. This sequence encodes CASSYRKGSNQPQHF. The chain links TRBV6-6 to TRBJ1-5; D remains ambiguous. V lost 2 bases to trimming and J lost 1 base, with 9 bases between them. The CDR3 covers 15 residues. CDR1 is MNHNY, CDR2 SVGAGI, per germline (reference sequence).